The present entry profiles one T cell receptor beta chain with its context. Its antigen is not known. Losses at the gene ends were 4 bases for V and 4 bases for J; bases not matched to a gene: 10. CDR1 is MGHRA, CDR2 YSYEKL, per germline. The CDR3 loop spans 16 amino acids. The data are from a study of graft-versus-host responses after intestinal transplantation. TCRdb's copy holds only in-frame clones and misses some; the assay was immunoSEQ multiplex PCR. The repertoire has more than 65,000 clones, about 92% of them found once; the top ten carry 1.3%. The sequence came from a human donor who received an intestinal transplant. The J gene is TRBJ2-5, the V gene TRBV4-1, with TRBD1 matching over 9 bases. Here the sequenced sample was unstimulated CD8+ T cells sorted from spleen or lymph node cells, taken before intestinal transplant. Here the CDR3 DNA reads TGCGCCAGCAGCCTCCACTCTCCGGGACAGGGAGAGACCCAGTACTTC. Its translation: CASSLHSPGQGETQYF.